The source of this T cell receptor beta chain is a study of cytomegalovirus exposure and HLA in healthy donors. Study summary: Genetic ancestry analysis placed approximately 79% of the 410 or so donors that were genotyped in the Caucasian-associated cluster. Study-level results: The study dropped some indistinguishable V segments, TRBV6-2 and TRBV6-3 among them.

CDR3 size: 18 residues. Germline CDR1 and CDR2: LNHNV and YYDKDF (reference sequence). Trimming cost V 3 bases and J 3 bases; bases outside gene matches: 10. Worth noting for this clone: Its specificity is unknown.

PCR amplification relied on 60 Vbeta primers (plus 13 Jbeta primers). This table comes from immunoSEQ multiplex PCR, and its TCRdb copy is limited to in-frame clones, with some not included. The repertoire consists of 75,000 to 100,000 clones, with approximately 80% occurring once and the leading ten covering roughly 3.2%. The TCR originated in a middle-aged man in good health and CMV-seronegative. Sequenced sample: PBMCs. The V gene is TRBV15, the J gene TRBJ2-6; TRBD1 aligns across 8 bases. The CDR3 region is CATSRDRAGGYGANVLTF. The CDR3 region has the DNA TGTGCCACCAGCAGGGATAGGGCAGGGGGCTATGGGGCCAACGTCCTGACTTTC. Complete variable domain (other parts from reference TRBV15 and TRBJ2-6): DAMVIQNPRYQVTQFGKPVTLSCSQTLNHNVMYWYQQKSSQAPKLLFHYYDKDFNNEADTPDNFQSRRPNTSFCFLDIRSPGLGDTAMYLCATSRDRAGGYGANVLTFGAGSRLTVL.